This is a list of T cell receptor beta chains from one sample in a study of human T cells and chemical hapten exposure. TCRdb recomputed calls from the RACE reads with MiXCR, one row per CDR3 protein. The repertoire holds about 360,000 distinct CDR3 sequences, with roughly 6.9% as singletons. The input for sequencing was whole blood, taken in connection with sensitization to the hapten diphenylcyclopropenone (DPC). The receptor set was obtained from a woman between 18 and 29 years old with alopecia areata. Some clones in this sample may be carry-over from other donors' samples. Both conserved end residues are part of each CDR3. The D gene is left open where the match is weak. Size is omitted from some rows. Given values are once, few, many or a class for expanded clones.

size	D	V	J	DNA	CDR3
NA	NA	TRBV12-3/TRBV12-4	TRBJ2-3	TGTGCCAGCAGTCGAGGTCGGGGAGATACGCAGTATTTT	CASSRGRGDTQYF
many	NA	TRBV6-5	TRBJ2-7	TGTGCCAGCAGTTCCTATCTAGCCGCCACCGAATACGAGCAGTACTTC	CASSSYLAATEYEQYF
NA	TRBD1	TRBV12-3/TRBV12-4	TRBJ1-1	TGTGCCAGCAAGATAGGCGGACAGGGGGCTTCTGAAGCTTTCTTT	CASKIGGQGASEAFF
many	TRBD2	TRBV20-1	TRBJ2-7	TGCAGTGCCGCTCGTAGCGGGAGCTCCTACGAGCAGTACTTC	CSAARSGSSYEQYF
many	TRBD1	TRBV13	TRBJ2-2	TGTGCCAGCAGCGCAGGGACAGGGTCCACCGGGGAGCTGTTTTTT	CASSAGTGSTGELFF
many	NA	TRBV7-9	TRBJ2-3	TGTGCCAGCAGCTTAGGAAACGGGGGCACAGATACGCAGTATTTT	CASSLGNGGTDTQYF
NA	TRBD2	TRBV3-1	TRBJ2-4	TGTGCCAGCAGCCACCGGACTAGCTGGGACATTCAGTACTTC	CASSHRTSWDIQYF
NA	NA	TRBV6-2/TRBV6-3	TRBJ2-3	TGTGCCAGCAGCCGGGACCTTCATGGAGATACGCAGTATTTT	CASSRDLHGDTQYF
many	NA	TRBV20-1	TRBJ1-4	TGCAGTGCTAGAGATGTCAGGGGCGGGGAAAAACTGTTTTTT	CSARDVRGGEKLFF
few	TRBD1	TRBV25-1	TRBJ2-3	TGTGCCAGCAGTGCGAACCGGGACAGAATTTTAACGACAGATACGCAGTATTTT	CASSANRDRILTTDTQYF
many	NA	TRBV3-1	TRBJ2-5	TGTGCCAGCAGCCCCCCCTCTCTGGGTAGTAGATTATTAGAGACCCAGTACTTC	CASSPPSLGSRLLETQYF
few	TRBD1	TRBV5-1	TRBJ2-1	TGCGCCAGCAGCTTGGGTCAGGGGGCCGGGGATGAGCAGTTCTTC	CASSLGQGAGDEQFF
few	NA	TRBV6-6	TRBJ1-1	TGTGCCAGCAGTTACGGAGGGACGGCGAACACTGAAGCTTTCTTT	CASSYGGTANTEAFF
many	TRBD1	TRBV7-9	TRBJ1-1	TGTGCCAGCAGCGGGGCGACGAAAGACAGGGGAAACACTGAAGCTTTCTTT	CASSGATKDRGNTEAFF
few	NA	TRBV12-3/TRBV12-4	TRBJ2-2	TGTGCCAGCACTTTTTCAGGACAACTTACCGGGGAGCTGTTTTTT	CASTFSGQLTGELFF
NA	TRBD1	TRBV6-2/TRBV6-3	TRBJ1-5	TGTGCCAGCAGTTTTATTCTCCGGGACAGAGATCAGCCCCAGCATTTT	CASSFILRDRDQPQHF
few	NA	TRBV12-3/TRBV12-4	TRBJ2-2	TGTGCCAGCAGTTATTATCAGAGGAACACCGGGGAGCTGTTTTTT	CASSYYQRNTGELFF
NA	NA	TRBV29-1	TRBJ2-1	TGCAGCGTTGAAGACAGTAGCAGGGGCCCCCTTGGTATTGAGCAGTTCTTC	CSVEDSSRGPLGIEQFF
NA	TRBD1	TRBV12-3/TRBV12-4	TRBJ1-1	TGTGCCAGCAGGTCGCGACAGGGAGGGATGAACACTGAAGCTTTCTTT	CASRSRQGGMNTEAFF
many	NA	TRBV28	TRBJ1-1	TGTGCCAGCAGTTTGTACGGAGGGAACACTGAAGCTTTCTTT	CASSLYGGNTEAFF
many	NA	TRBV1	TRBJ1-5	TGCACCAGCAGCCTGACGACAGGGAGGGGACAGCCCCAGCATTTT	CTSSLTTGRGQPQHF
many	NA	TRBV11-2	TRBJ2-3	TGTGCCAGCAGCTTAGTATCGGCCTCTCCGCAGTATTTT	CASSLVSASPQYF
few	NA	TRBV29-1	TRBJ2-5	TGCAGCGTCCGCCCCATTCAGGGGCAGGACCAAGAGACCCAGTACTTC	CSVRPIQGQDQETQYF
NA	TRBD1	TRBV2	TRBJ1-4	TGTGCCAGCAGTGGGACAGGGGGTCCGACTAATGAAAAACTGTTTTTT	CASSGTGGPTNEKLFF
once	TRBD1	TRBV6-5	TRBJ1-3	TGTGCCAGCAGTTACCAGGGGACAGGTGGAAACACCATATATTTT	CASSYQGTGGNTIYF
NA	TRBD2	TRBV20-1	TRBJ2-3	TGCAGTGCTAGAGATGGGAGCGGGGAAGATACGCAGTATTTT	CSARDGSGEDTQYF
many	TRBD2	TRBV5-5	TRBJ2-1	TGTGCCAGCAGTTCCGGGGGGGTCTACAATGAGCAGTTCTTC	CASSSGGVYNEQFF
NA	NA	TRBV27	TRBJ2-7	TGTGCCAGCAGTTTATATAGGCCCCGCTCCTACGAGCAGTACTTC	CASSLYRPRSYEQYF
NA	NA	TRBV5-1	TRBJ1-6	TGCGCCAGCAGAGAGGTCGCGGGGATGGATTCACCCCTCCACTTT	CASREVAGMDSPLHF
NA	NA	TRBV25-1	TRBJ1-6	TGTGCCAGCAGTGAATGGGTAGGGGCTAATTCACCCCTCCACTTT	CASSEWVGANSPLHF
NA	NA	TRBV28	TRBJ2-7	TGTGCCAGCAGTTCTGGGGGCAAGTACGAGCAGTACTTC	CASSSGGKYEQYF
many	TRBD1	TRBV6-5	TRBJ1-1	TGTGCCAGCAGGGCAGGGAGGGGGCTTAACACTGAAGCTTTCTTT	CASRAGRGLNTEAFF
few	TRBD1	TRBV9	TRBJ2-6	TGTGCCAGCACCCGGACAGGGGGCGCGGGGGCCAACGTCCTGACTTTC	CASTRTGGAGANVLTF
few	NA	TRBV6-5	TRBJ1-2	TGTGCCAGCAGTTCCTCTATATTGGGCTATGGCTACACCTTC	CASSSSILGYGYTF
few	TRBD2	TRBV7-2	TRBJ2-5	TGTGCCAGCAGCTTAGTGTCTGCGACTAGCGGGAGGGAGACCCAGTACTTC	CASSLVSATSGRETQYF
few	NA	TRBV5-1	TRBJ2-7	TGCGCCAGCAGCTTTGGGGGAAGGAACTACGAGCAGTACTTC	CASSFGGRNYEQYF
few	TRBD2	TRBV7-2	TRBJ2-1	TGTGCCAGCAGCTCTCTCGCGCGGGGGAACAATGAGCAGTTCTTC	CASSSLARGNNEQFF
few	NA	TRBV20-1	TRBJ1-2	TGCAGTGCGGGAGGCAACTATGGCTACACCTTC	CSAGGNYGYTF
few	TRBD2	TRBV5-1	TRBJ2-7	TGCGCCAGCAGCTTTGGGACTAGCGGGGGGGCCTACGAGCAGTACTTC	CASSFGTSGGAYEQYF
few	NA	TRBV6-5	TRBJ1-5	TGTGCCAGCAGCACGCGAAGGGGAAGCAATCAGCCCCAGCATTTT	CASSTRRGSNQPQHF
NA	NA	TRBV18	TRBJ2-6	TGTGCCAGCTCACCGCAGGGAGGTTCGGGATCCGGGGCCAACGTCCTGACTTTC	CASSPQGGSGSGANVLTF
many	NA	TRBV6-2/TRBV6-3	TRBJ2-2	TGTGCCAGCAGCATACGGACAGCCGGGGAGCTGTTTTTT	CASSIRTAGELFF
many	NA	TRBV27	TRBJ2-2	TGTGCCAGCTCACCGGGGCAGAACACCGGGGAGCTGTTTTTT	CASSPGQNTGELFF
few	NA	TRBV6-2/TRBV6-3	TRBJ2-5	TGTGCCAGCAGTAACTCTTGGGCGGGGCAGGAGACCCAGTACTTC	CASSNSWAGQETQYF
many	NA	TRBV7-2	TRBJ1-2	TGTGCCAGCAGCTTATCCCCCGAAAGCGGCCAGCGTCATGGCTACACCTTC	CASSLSPESGQRHGYTF